The next 12 T cell receptor beta chains were all read from a single sample in a study of identical twins. One entry per CDR3 protein, called by TCRdb with MiXCR from the 5' RACE reads. Of a few hundred thousand distinct CDR3 sequences in the sample, 10% were seen once. The material sequenced was memory T cells sorted from blood. The receptors here all came from a man aged 45-65 years in good health.

Ten or more counts support this clonotype. The chain is built from TRBV27 and TRBJ2-1; D is unresolved. V was cut by 6 bases and J by 0 bases, with 15 bases left in between. The germline V gene encodes CDR1 MNHEY and CDR2 SMNVEV (reference sequence). The CDR3 has 16 amino acids. CDR3 amino acids: CASSNLLYSSYNEQFF. The CDR3 DNA reads TGTGCCAGCAGCAACCTACTTTACAGCTCCTACAATGAGCAGTTCTTC.

This clonotype was recorded many times. This chain joins TRBV6-2 or TRBV6-3 and TRBJ2-7, with a weak D call TRBD1 (6 bases). The CDR3 has 18 amino acids. The germline V and J ends were trimmed by 7 bases and 6 bases, with 31 bases remaining between them. Germline-derived CDR1 and CDR2 are MNHEY and SVGEGT. CDR3 region: CASTQPLGIRGISSEQYF. For the CDR3, the DNA is TGTGCCAGCACCCAACCCCTGGGAATTAGGGGGATATCATCCGAGCAGTACTTC.

This clonotype was detected ten times or more. CDR3 nucleotides: TGTGCCAGCAGCCAACCCGAATATAGGACAGGGTATGGCTACACCTTC. It specifies CASSQPEYRTGYGYTF. The J gene is TRBJ1-2, the V gene TRBV7-2; TRBD1 matches at 8 bases. V shed 5 bases, J shed 5 bases, and the junction held 13 bases outside the gene matches. The CDR3 runs 16 residues. Germline CDR1 reads SGHTA; CDR2 reads FQGNSA.

This clonotype was observed a few times. This chain connects TRBV29-1 to TRBJ2-1; D unresolved. Germline values: CDR1 SQVTM, CDR2 ANQGSEA. V was shortened by 6 bases and J by 2 bases, with 14 bases between the two germline ends. The CDR3 has 14 amino acids. CDR3 nucleotides: TGCAGCGTCGTTTTTGGGCTAGCCTACAATGAGCAGTTCTTC. It is translated as CSVVFGLAYNEQFF.

This clonotype has more than one count but fewer than ten. V gene TRBV7-2 combines with J gene TRBJ1-2, with D unresolved. Looked up from germline, CDR1 is SGHTA and CDR2 is FQGNSA. Trimming stripped 3 bases from V and 2 bases from J, with 10 bases between. The CDR3 loop spans 14 amino acids. The CDR3 region is CASSLGSLNYGYTF. For the CDR3, the DNA is TGTGCCAGCAGCTTGGGCAGCCTGAACTATGGCTACACCTTC.

The chain recombines TRBV18 with TRBJ1-1; D is perhaps TRBD1 (6 bases). With 4 bases removed from V and 11 bases from J, the gap between germline ends came to 23 bases. The CDR3 sequence is 15 residues long. Germline CDR1 KGHSH, CDR2 LQKENI. The CDR3 protein is CASSRTNGGGLEAFF. The CDR3 nucleotides read TGTGCCAGCTCACGGACTAACGGAGGGGGGTTAGAGGCTTTCTTT.

The rearrangement joins TRBV7-9 to TRBJ2-7, with D unresolved. Trimming stripped 4 bases from V and 4 bases from J, with 5 bases between. Per the germline V gene, CDR1 is SEHNR and CDR2 is FQNEAQ (reference sequence). The CDR3 totals 11 residues. This chain's CDR3 is CASSSPYEQYF. In nucleotides, the CDR3 is TGTGCCAGCAGCTCGCCATACGAGCAGTACTTC.

There are many counts of this clonotype. V and J are TRBV24-1 and TRBJ2-1, with 8 bases that match TRBD1. CDR3 length: 16 amino acids. V was clipped by 1 base and J by 5 bases; unmatched bases: 6. Germline loops: CDR1 KGHDR, CDR2 SFDVKD. The CDR3 DNA is TGTGCCACCAGTGATTTCCCGACAGGGGAGGACAATGAGCAGTTCTTC. This sequence encodes CATSDFPTGEDNEQFF.

The CDR3 coding sequence is TGCGCCAGCAGCCAAGATCCCGGGCTCGCCAAATCCTACGAGCAGTACTTC. It codes for CASSQDPGLAKSYEQYF. The chain employs TRBV4-1 and TRBJ2-7; D gene uncertain. V was cut by 0 bases and J by 1 base, with 16 bases left in between. Germline V gene lookup returns CDR1 MGHRA and CDR2 YSYEKL. The CDR3 extends over 17 amino acids.

The count of this clonotype is one. Possible read error: a much larger clone is one base away. The chain carries TRBV7-2 and TRBJ2-3, with D unclear. CDR1 is SGHTA, CDR2 FQGNSA, per germline. This CDR3 is built from 16 residues. V lost 5 bases to trimming and J lost 2 bases, with 17 bases between them. The CDR3: CASSRLTGGYTDTQYF. CDR3 DNA: TGTGCCAGCAGCCGCCTAACTGGCGGATACACAGATACGCAGTATTTT.

V usage is TRBV2 and J usage is TRBJ2-7, with D possibly TRBD2 on 6 matching bases. V shed 6 bases and J shed 6 bases, with 21 bases lying between them. There are 15 residues in the CDR3. Germline CDR1 SNHLY, CDR2 FYNNEI. CDR3 coding DNA: TGTGCCAGCAGGGATCTCTTCACCTTGGAGGGCGAGCAGTACTTC. The encoded protein is CASRDLFTLEGEQYF. Variable domain in full (rest from reference TRBV2 and TRBJ2-7): EPEVTQTPSHQVTQMGQEVILRCVPISNHLYFYWYRQILGQKVEFLVSFYNNEISEKSEIFDDQFSVERPDGSNFTLKIRSTKLEDSAMYFCASRDLFTLEGEQYFGPGTRLTVT.

The table lists this clonotype with many counts. The chain combines TRBV12-3 or TRBV12-4 with TRBJ2-2; no clear D gene. V was trimmed by 6 bases and J by 0 bases, leaving 11 bases between them. There are 15 residues in the CDR3. The CDR3 protein is CASRLVGANTGELFF. The DNA of the CDR3 is TGTGCCAGCAGGCTGGTCGGAGCGAACACCGGGGAGCTGTTTTTT.